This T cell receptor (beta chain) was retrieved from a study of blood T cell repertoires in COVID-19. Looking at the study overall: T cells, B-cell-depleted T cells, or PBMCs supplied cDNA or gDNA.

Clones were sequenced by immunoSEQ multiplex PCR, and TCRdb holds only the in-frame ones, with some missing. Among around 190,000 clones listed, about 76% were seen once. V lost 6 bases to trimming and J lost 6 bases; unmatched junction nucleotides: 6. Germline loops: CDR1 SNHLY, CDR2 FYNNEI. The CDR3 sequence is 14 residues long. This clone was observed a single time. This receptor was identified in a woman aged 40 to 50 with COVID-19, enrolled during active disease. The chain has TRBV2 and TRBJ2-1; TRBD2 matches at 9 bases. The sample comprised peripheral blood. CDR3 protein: CASRVTSGLNEQFF. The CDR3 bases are TGTGCCAGCAGGGTGACTAGCGGACTCAATGAGCAGTTCTTC.